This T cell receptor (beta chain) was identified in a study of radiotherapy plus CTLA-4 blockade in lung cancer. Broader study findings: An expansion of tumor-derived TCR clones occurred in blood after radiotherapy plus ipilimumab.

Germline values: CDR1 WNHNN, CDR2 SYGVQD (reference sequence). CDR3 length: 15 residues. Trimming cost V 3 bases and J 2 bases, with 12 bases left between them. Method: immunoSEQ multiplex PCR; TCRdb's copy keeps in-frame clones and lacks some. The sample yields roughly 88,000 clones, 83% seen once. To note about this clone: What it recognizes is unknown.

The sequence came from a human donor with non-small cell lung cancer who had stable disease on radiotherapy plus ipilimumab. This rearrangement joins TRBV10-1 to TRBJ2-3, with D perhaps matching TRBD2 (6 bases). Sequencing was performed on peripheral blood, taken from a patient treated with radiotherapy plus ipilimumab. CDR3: CASSDGGANTDTQYF. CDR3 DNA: TGCGCCAGCAGTGACGGCGGGGCGAACACAGATACGCAGTATTTT.